The text below deals with one T cell receptor (beta chain). Its target is unknown. TCRdb's table, derived via immunoSEQ multiplex PCR, lists solely in-frame clones and lacks some. The sample includes under 15,000 clones, roughly 88% of them seen just once. This record belongs to a study of high-grade serous ovarian cancer treatment subgroups. Study summary: Samples averaged roughly 15,000 reads and about 7,500 unique TCR beta rearrangements.

With 8 bases clipped from V and 3 bases from J, the junction kept 0 bases outside the gene matches. In germline, CDR1 is ENHRY, CDR2 SYGVKD. CDR3 size: 12 residues. Whole-study results and caveats: TCR clonal relatedness correlated positively with neoantigen level. Repertoire similarity ranged roughly 0.1 to 0.79 between tumors of one patient.

The tumor samples were collected prior to definitive surgery or chemotherapy. The specimen sequenced was tumor tissue. The receptor comes from a human donor with high-grade serous ovarian cancer. The chain links TRBV10-3 to TRBJ2-7, with 11 positions matching TRBD1. In DNA, the CDR3 is TGTGCCATCGGGACAGGGGGCTACGAGCAGTACTTC. It codes for CAIGTGGYEQYF.